Below, 14 T cell receptor beta chains from the same sample are listed, as sequenced in a study of post-analysis software for immune sequencing data. Study-level results: Patients used about five TRBV segments, including TRBV5-6, TRBV5-1 and TRBV20-1, more often than controls.

Their specific antigens are unknown. Unique molecular identifiers were carried by the TCR beta cDNA libraries. TCRdb independently ran MiXCR on the PCR reads; one entry per CDR3 protein. Among approximately 730,000 distinct CDR3 sequences listed, around 42% were seen once. The sample taken for sequencing was blood. The receptors here all came from a girl between 10 and 17 years old with multiple sclerosis.

This clonotype turned up a few times. V is TRBV5-1 and J is TRBJ1-5; D is unclear. The CDR3 sequence is 14 residues long. Trimming took off 3 bases at V and 5 bases at J, with 12 bases between the two ends. Germline lookup yields CDR1 SGHRS and CDR2 YFSETQ. CDR3: CASSSGLADQPQHF. In DNA form, the CDR3 reads TGCGCCAGCAGCTCGGGCCTGGCAGATCAGCCCCAGCATTTT.

The chain is built from TRBV6-1 and TRBJ2-7; D remains ambiguous. CDR1 and CDR2 (germline): MNHNS, SASEGT. Trimming removed 8 bases at V and 6 bases at J, with 17 bases between. The CDR3 length is 13 residues. CDR3 residues: CASRAMNYAEQYF. CDR3 in DNA: TGTGCCAGCCGGGCCATGAACTACGCCGAGCAGTACTTC.

This rearrangement joins TRBV5-1 to TRBJ1-1; TRBD1 might be the D (5 bases). V gave up 8 bases and J gave up 1 base, with 18 bases separating them. This CDR3 is 15 amino acids long. CDR1 and CDR2 from the germline V gene are SGHRS and YFSETQ. The CDR3 sequence is CASRDRLSGNTEAFF. CDR3 in DNA: TGCGCCAGTCGGGACCGACTAAGCGGGAACACTGAAGCTTTCTTT.

The sample holds a few counts of this clonotype. J is TRBJ2-3 and V is TRBV5-1; 12 positions match TRBD2. The V segment lost 4 bases and the J segment 5 bases; nucleotides outside the gene matches: 8. Germline V gene lookup returns CDR1 SGHRS and CDR2 YFSETQ. This CDR3 spans 16 amino acids. CDR3 sequence: CASSPDLAGGIDTQYF. For the CDR3, the DNA is TGCGCCAGCAGCCCAGATCTAGCGGGAGGGATAGATACGCAGTATTTT.

This rearrangement joins TRBV4-1 to TRBJ1-4, with a possible D match to TRBD1 (6 bases). This CDR3 has 16 amino acids. CDR1 MGHRA and CDR2 YSYEKL come from the germline V gene. The V end lost 3 bases, the J end lost 5 bases, and 16 bases lay between the germline ends. This chain's CDR3 is CASSQGAGGANEKLFF. The CDR3 DNA follows: TGCGCCAGCAGCCAGGGGGCGGGAGGGGCGAATGAAAAACTGTTTTTT.

This clonotype was seen a few times. The V and J genes are TRBV27 and TRBJ2-3; D possibly corresponds to TRBD2 (6 bases). The CDR3 spans 13 residues. The V end was cut by 5 bases, the J end by 6 bases, with 12 bases between. CDR1 MNHEY and CDR2 SMNVEV come from the germline V gene (reference sequence). CDR3 loop: CASSPGRWDTQYF. The CDR3 nucleotides read TGTGCCAGCAGTCCAGGGAGGTGGGATACGCAGTATTTT.

V gene TRBV6-2 or TRBV6-3 combines with J gene TRBJ1-5, with a tentative D call TRBD1 (5 bases). This CDR3 contains 15 residues. The germline V and J ends were trimmed by 2 bases and 6 bases, with 14 bases remaining between them. Germline lookup yields CDR1 MNHEY and CDR2 SVGEGT. CDR3 sequence: CASSYTAGFSQPQHF. The CDR3 DNA reads TGTGCCAGCAGTTACACCGCAGGGTTCAGTCAGCCCCAGCATTTT.

This clonotype was detected a few times. This chain links TRBV6-1 with TRBJ2-7; 7 bases match TRBD1. V lost 4 bases and J lost 0; bases outside the gene matches: 6. Germline CDR1 and CDR2: MNHNS and SASEGT. This CDR3 has 15 amino acids. The CDR3, as DNA: TGTGCCAGCAGTGGATCAGGGGGAAACTCCTACGAGCAGTACTTC. Amino acid sequence: CASSGSGGNSYEQYF.

In this sample, this clonotype turned up a few times. V and J are TRBV5-1 and TRBJ2-5; 11 nucleotides align to TRBD2. This CDR3 has 16 residues. From germline, CDR1 is SGHRS and CDR2 YFSETQ. J lost 3 bases, V lost 0 bases, and 4 bases had no gene match. CDR3 nucleotide sequence: TGCGCCAGCAGCTTGGGTGGTAGCGGGAGGGAAGAGACCCAGTACTTC. This translates into CASSLGGSGREETQYF.

This clonotype was detected only a few times. The chain recombines TRBV5-1 with TRBJ2-7; TRBD2 aligns across 11 bases. J lost 0 bases, V lost 4 bases, and 12 bases had no gene match. The CDR3 contains 18 residues. The germline V gene has CDR1 SGHRS and CDR2 YFSETQ. The CDR3 DNA reads TGCGCCAGCAGCCCCAGCTCGGGACTAGCGGCAAACTCCTACGAGCAGTACTTC. Translating it yields CASSPSSGLAANSYEQYF. Together with reference TRBV5-1 and TRBJ2-7, the CDR3 gives the full variable domain: KAGVTQTPRYLIKTRGQQVTLSCSPISGHRSVSWYQQTPGQGLQFLFEYFSETQRNKGNFPGRFSGRQFSNSRSEMNVSTLELGDSALYLCASSPSSGLAANSYEQYFGPGTRLTVT.

The chain carries TRBV9 and TRBJ2-7; tentatively, D is TRBD1 (6 bases). V lost 3 bases and J lost 3, with 10 bases in between. This CDR3 comprises 13 residues. Germline lookup yields CDR1 SGDLS and CDR2 YYNGEE. The chain's CDR3 is CASSAQGNYEQYF. CDR3 DNA sequence: TGTGCCAGCAGCGCACAGGGTAACTACGAGCAGTACTTC. The full variable domain, with the rest looked up from reference TRBV9 and TRBJ2-7, is DSGVTQTPKHLITATGQRVTLRCSPRSGDLSVYWYQQSLDQGLQFLIQYYNGEERAKGNILERFSAQQFPDLHSELNLSSLELGDSALYFCASSAQGNYEQYFGPGTRLTVT.

The J gene is TRBJ2-3, the V gene TRBV9; no reliable D call. V shed 10 bases and J shed 4 bases, with 16 bases lying between them. Germline loops: CDR1 SGDLS, CDR2 YYNGEE. The CDR3 has 13 amino acids. In DNA, the CDR3 is TGTGCCTTCCGGGTCGGCGGCGCAGATACGCAGTATTTT. Translating it yields CAFRVGGADTQYF.

In its sample, this clonotype was seen many times. The rearrangement uses TRBV12-3 or TRBV12-4 and TRBJ2-7, with D possibly being TRBD1 or TRBD2 (5 bases each). The ends were cut back, 0 bases at V and 0 bases at J, with 6 bases in the middle. CDR3 length: 14 residues. The CDR3 reads CASSLAGPSYEQYF. CDR3 DNA sequence: TGTGCCAGCAGTTTAGCGGGACCCTCCTACGAGCAGTACTTC.

A few counts support this clonotype. V is TRBV5-1 and J is TRBJ2-1; TRBD1 aligns across 9 bases. V lost 1 base and J lost 6; bases outside the gene matches: 8. Germline lookup yields CDR1 SGHRS and CDR2 YFSETQ. This CDR3 is built from 16 residues. CDR3 sequence (DNA): TGCGCCAGCAGCTTGATGATCGGGACAGGGCCCAATGAGCAGTTCTTC. Translated: CASSLMIGTGPNEQFF.